The next 3 T cell receptor beta chains were all read from a single sample in a study of T cell responses to AZD1222 COVID-19 vaccine. Clones were sequenced by immunoSEQ multiplex PCR, and TCRdb holds only the in-frame ones, with some missing. This table holds 100,000 to 150,000 clones, about nine tenths found once. The input for sequencing was peripheral blood, taken 28 days after the second AZD1222 dose. Source of these receptors: an adult who received the AZD1222 COVID-19 vaccine.

The V and J genes are TRBV29-1 and TRBJ1-1; weak D call: TRBD1 (5 bases). Germline CDR1 and CDR2: SQVTM and ANQGSEA. This CDR3 has 16 amino acids. V was clipped by 8 bases and J by 0 bases, with 22 bases between them. The CDR3 DNA reads as TGCAGCCTCATAGGTGAACCGGGACGGATGAACACTGAAGCTTTCTTT. It specifies CSLIGEPGRMNTEAFF.

Of note for this clone: Other DNA sequences from this sample encode an identical CDR3 as well. This rearrangement joins TRBV5-1 to TRBJ2-5; D remains ambiguous. The CDR3 has 12 amino acids. The ends were cut back, 0 bases at V and 4 bases at J, with 4 bases in the middle. Germline V gives CDR1 SGHRS, CDR2 YFSETQ. The chain's CDR3 is CASSLAGETQYF. As DNA, the CDR3 is TGCGCCAGCAGCTTGGCGGGAGAGACCCAGTACTTC.

The CDR3: CASSQVLPGQGLTKPSGNTIYF. CDR3 bases: TGTGCCAGCAGCCAAGTTCTTCCGGGACAGGGGCTTACAAAACCTTCTGGAAACACCATATATTTT. The J gene is TRBJ1-3, the V gene TRBV3-1 (or the pseudogene TRBV3-2), with 10 bases fitting TRBD1. The ends lost 1 base at V and 1 base at J; junction bases unmatched: 19. Germline V lookup: CDR1 LGHDT, CDR2 YNNKEL (reference sequence). The CDR3 runs to 22 residues.